This T cell receptor (beta chain) came from a study of blood T cell repertoires in COVID-19. Study summary: Sites across the United States, Italy and Spain contributed samples from acute and convalescent COVID-19.

Methods used by the authors: The assay estimated nucleated cells by amplifying reference gene primers. Data came from immunoSEQ multiplex PCR; TCRdb stores just in-frame clones and leaves some out. V and J calls and clone size are copied from that table; D and trimming were computed from the DNA. There are more than 300,000 clones in the sample; more than 75% occur only once, and 3% to 4% lies in the top ten. This CDR3 has 17 residues. V shed 4 bases and J 2 bases; nucleotides not matched to a gene: 7. CDR1 is KGHDR and CDR2 is SFDVKD in the germline V gene. The chain couples TRBV24-1 to TRBJ1-5; 10 bases are a match to TRBD1. This receptor was taken from a young woman who had recovered from COVID-19. Sequencing was performed on peripheral blood. CDR3 nucleotides: TGTGCCACCAGTGACTCGACAGGGGGCCTTGGCAATCAGCCCCAGCATTTT. Translated: CATSDSTGGLGNQPQHF.